This TCR beta chain was captured in a study of blood T cell repertoires in COVID-19. This CDR3 is built from 16 residues. CDR1 is SEHNR and CDR2 is FQNEAQ in the germline V gene (reference sequence). V lost 4 bases and J lost 3; bases outside the gene matches: 8. TCRdb's table, derived via immunoSEQ multiplex PCR, lists solely in-frame clones and lacks some. The sample lists hundreds of thousands of clones; roughly 89% were seen once. The V call is TRBV7-9, the J call TRBJ1-2; 10 nucleotides align to TRBD1. The sequencing sample was made of PBMCs or T cells enriched from blood (not recorded which). The receptor comes from a man aged 60-69 years who had recovered from COVID-19. The CDR3 spells CASSYGTGARYYGYTF. CDR3 nucleotides: TGTGCCAGCAGCTACGGGACAGGGGCGCGTTACTATGGCTACACCTTC. Full variable domain (missing parts from reference TRBV7-9 and TRBJ1-2): DTGVSQNPRHKITKRGQNVTFRCDPISEHNRLYWYRQTLGQGPEFLTYFQNEAQLEKSRLLSDRFSAERPKGSFSTLEIQRTEQGDSAMYLCASSYGTGARYYGYTFGSGTRLTVV.